One and the same sample provided the 32 T cell receptor beta chains below, sequenced in a study of PD-L1 blockade in urothelial cancer. Clones were sequenced by immunoSEQ multiplex PCR, and TCRdb holds only the in-frame ones, with some missing. The sample consists of 85,000 to 90,000 clones, roughly 84% of them appearing once. Time point given: pretreatment peripheral blood. This specimen consisted of PBMCs, obtained around atezolizumab (anti-PD-L1) treatment. The receptor source for this set is a man in his 60s with urothelial cancer.

This clone was observed a single time. The chain uses TRBV10-1 and TRBJ2-6; possible D gene TRBD1, 6 bases. Trimming left V 5 bases short and J 3 bases short, with 8 bases between. Germline V gene lookup returns CDR1 WNHNN and CDR2 SYGVQD (reference sequence). The CDR3 runs 14 residues. CDR3 sequence: CASSQGNGANVLTF. The DNA of the CDR3 is TGCGCCAGCAGTCAGGGGAATGGGGCCAACGTCCTGACTTTC.

This chain joins TRBV19 and TRBJ1-2; D gene ambiguous. There are 12 residues in the CDR3. Germline lookup yields CDR1 LNHDA and CDR2 SQIVND (reference sequence). Trimming left V 2 bases short and J 4 bases short, with 5 bases between. CDR3: CASSISGYGYTF. The CDR3 DNA reads as TGTGCCAGTAGTATATCCGGCTATGGCTACACCTTC.

The chain is built from TRBV9 and TRBJ2-5; 10 nucleotides align to TRBD2. CDR1 SGDLS and CDR2 YYNGEE come from the germline V gene. Losses at the gene ends were 0 bases for V and 5 bases for J; bases not matched to a gene: 7. The CDR3 extends over 16 amino acids. Here the CDR3 reads CASSVDSGGGGETQYF. The CDR3 bases are TGTGCCAGCAGCGTAGACAGCGGGGGGGGAGGGGAGACCCAGTACTTC.

The chain employs TRBV10-3 and TRBJ2-7, with 10 bases aligning to TRBD2. After removal of 5 bases from V and 2 bases from J, the junction contained 9 bases not matched to a gene. CDR1 is ENHRY and CDR2 is SYGVKD in the germline V gene. The CDR3 is made up of 16 amino acids. CDR3 protein: CAISFGLAETPYEQYF. The CDR3 nucleotides read TGTGCCATCAGTTTCGGACTAGCGGAGACACCCTACGAGCAGTACTTC.

This rearrangement joins TRBV11-1 to TRBJ2-7; D ambiguous. Germline V gene sequence: CDR1 SGHAT, CDR2 FQDESV (reference sequence). The V end lost 1 base, the J end lost 2 bases, and 9 bases lay between the germline ends. The CDR3 runs 14 residues. The CDR3 sequence: CASSLEYPAYEQYF. In nucleotides, the CDR3 is TGTGCCAGCAGCTTAGAGTACCCAGCCTACGAGCAGTACTTC.

This clone was counted between two and nine times. In the same sample, other DNA sequences code for this CDR3. The genes are TRBV5-1 and TRBJ1-5; 9 bases agree with TRBD1. Unmatched junction bases numbered 2, after V lost 3 bases and J lost 4 bases. This CDR3 has 14 amino acids. The germline CDR1 and CDR2 sequences are SGHRS and YFSETQ. The CDR3 DNA follows: TGCGCCAGCAGCTCTGGACAGGGGAATCAGCCCCAGCATTTT. Its translation is CASSSGQGNQPQHF.

The rearrangement uses TRBV6-6 and TRBJ2-7, with TRBD2 as a possible D gene (6 bases). V shed 4 bases and J shed 0 bases, with 10 bases lying between them. The length of the CDR3 is 14 residues. Germline V gene lookup returns CDR1 MNHNY and CDR2 SVGAGI (reference sequence). CDR3 in amino acids: CASSLGRSSYEQYF. The CDR3 coding sequence is TGTGCCAGCAGTTTAGGGAGGAGCTCCTACGAGCAGTACTTC.

The CDR3 spells CASSYGLAGTYEQYF. The CDR3 DNA sequence: TGTGCCAGCAGTTACGGACTAGCGGGGACCTACGAGCAGTACTTC. The V gene is TRBV6-5, the J gene TRBJ2-7; 12 bases agree with TRBD2. This CDR3 comprises 15 residues. Germline trimming cut 2 bases from V and 2 bases from J; bases unmatched to any gene: 1. Germline lookup yields CDR1 MNHEY and CDR2 SVGAGI.

The V gene is TRBV28, the J gene TRBJ2-5, with D uncertain. The CDR3 length is 12 residues. V lost 8 bases to trimming and J lost 2 bases, with 9 bases between them. The V gene's germline CDR1 is MDHEN and CDR2 SYDVKM. Here the CDR3 DNA reads TGTGCCAGCTTTAGAGAACAAGAGACCCAGTACTTC. Translating it yields CASFREQETQYF.

The V gene is TRBV11-3, the J gene TRBJ2-1; tentatively, D is TRBD1 (5 bases). Germline V gives CDR1 SGHNT, CDR2 YENEEA. CDR3 size: 13 residues. The ends were cut back, 1 base at V and 6 bases at J, with 7 bases in the middle. The CDR3 nucleotides are TGTGCCAGCAGCTTAGTAACAGGCAATGAGCAGTTCTTC. Its protein is CASSLVTGNEQFF.

V usage is TRBV18 and J usage is TRBJ1-2, with 10 bases aligning to TRBD1. In germline, CDR1 is KGHSH, CDR2 LQKENI. The CDR3 is 18 amino acids. V shed 3 bases, J shed 3 bases, and the junction held 13 bases outside the gene matches. The CDR3 is CASSPTGGRGRDHYGYTF. The CDR3 DNA reads as TGTGCCAGCTCACCGACAGGGGGCCGGGGCCGGGACCACTATGGCTACACCTTC.

V is TRBV6-1 and J is TRBJ2-7; 9 bases fit TRBD2. The CDR3 covers 13 residues. V was clipped by 5 bases and J by 2 bases; unmatched bases: 1. Germline values: CDR1 MNHNS, CDR2 SASEGT. CDR3 in amino acids: CASSKRGAYEQYF. In DNA, the CDR3 is TGTGCCAGCAGTAAGCGGGGGGCCTACGAGCAGTACTTC.

This rearrangement joins TRBV5-1 to TRBJ2-3; 14 nucleotides match TRBD2. The V gene's germline CDR1 is SGHRS and CDR2 YFSETQ. V shed 6 bases, J shed 0 bases, and the junction held 9 bases outside the gene matches. CDR3 length: 18 amino acids. The CDR3 loop reads CASTLGTSGGYSTDTQYF. CDR3 bases: TGCGCCAGCACTCTAGGGACTAGCGGGGGTTACAGCACAGATACGCAGTATTTT. Looking up the rest from reference TRBV5-1 and TRBJ2-3 gives the full variable domain: KAGVTQTPRYLIKTRGQQVTLSCSPISGHRSVSWYQQTPGQGLQFLFEYFSETQRNKGNFPGRFSGRQFSNSRSEMNVSTLELGDSALYLCASTLGTSGGYSTDTQYFGPGTRLTVL.

V gene TRBV28 combines with J gene TRBJ1-1, with D possibly matching TRBD1 (6 bases). V was shortened by 5 bases and J by 11 bases, with 18 bases between the two germline ends. CDR1 is MDHEN and CDR2 is SYDVKM in the germline V gene. The CDR3 runs to 13 residues. CDR3 in amino acids: CASSRGDTGYAFF. The CDR3 DNA is TGTGCCAGCAGTCGTGGGGACACAGGGTACGCTTTCTTT.

This clone is a singleton in its sample. This chain connects TRBV5-1 to TRBJ2-1; 8 nucleotides line up with TRBD1. Germline-derived CDR1 and CDR2 are SGHRS and YFSETQ. CDR3 length equals 15 residues. With 4 bases clipped from V and 7 bases from J, the junction kept 10 bases outside the gene matches. The CDR3 protein is CASSPEDRVGNEQFF. In nucleotides, the CDR3 is TGCGCCAGCAGCCCCGAGGACAGGGTTGGAAATGAGCAGTTCTTC. Supplemented by reference TRBV5-1 and TRBJ2-1, the full variable domain reads KAGVTQTPRYLIKTRGQQVTLSCSPISGHRSVSWYQQTPGQGLQFLFEYFSETQRNKGNFPGRFSGRQFSNSRSEMNVSTLELGDSALYLCASSPEDRVGNEQFFGPGTRLTVL.

The chain links TRBV18 to TRBJ1-1, with D perhaps matching TRBD1 (6 bases). The germline gives CDR1 KGHSH, CDR2 LQKENI. The CDR3 has 14 residues. V was shortened by 0 bases and J by 3 bases, with 8 bases between the two germline ends. CDR3: CASSPPGGYTEAFF. The CDR3 DNA follows: TGTGCCAGCTCACCACCTGGGGGCTACACTGAAGCTTTCTTT.

This chain links TRBV27 with TRBJ2-5, with a possible D match to TRBD1 (6 bases). CDR1 is MNHEY and CDR2 is SMNVEV in the germline V gene (reference sequence). The CDR3 has 12 amino acids. The V end lost 5 bases, the J end lost 5 bases, and 9 bases lay between the germline ends. The chain's CDR3 is CASSPQGETQYF. In DNA, the CDR3 is TGTGCCAGCAGTCCCCAGGGGGAGACCCAGTACTTC.

The chain uses TRBV9 and TRBJ2-7; no reliable D call. The CDR3 consists of 15 residues. In germline, CDR1 is SGDLS, CDR2 YYNGEE. The ends were cut back, 4 bases at V and 2 bases at J, with 16 bases in the middle. The DNA of the CDR3 is TGTGCCAGCAGCCCAAGTGCGGAAACGACCTACGAGCAGTACTTC. This codes for CASSPSAETTYEQYF.

The gene calls are TRBV27 and TRBJ1-2; D is possibly TRBD1 (5 bases). There are 15 residues in the CDR3. The ends were cut back, 2 bases at V and 0 bases at J, with 10 bases in the middle. Germline V CDR1 and CDR2: MNHEY, SMNVEV (reference sequence). CDR3 nucleotide sequence: TGTGCCAGCAGTTTAGCAGGGAAACCTAACTATGGCTACACCTTC. Translating gives CASSLAGKPNYGYTF.

This clone appeared a single time. The V gene is TRBV5-1, the J gene TRBJ1-2; perhaps TRBD1 as D (5 bases). Trimming shortened V by 0 bases and J by 5 bases, and 14 bases separated the two germline ends. The CDR3 length is 15 residues. The germline gives CDR1 SGHRS, CDR2 YFSETQ. CDR3: CASSLDTAGGYGYTF. CDR3 bases: TGCGCCAGCAGCTTGGATACTGCGGGGGGTTATGGCTACACCTTC.

J is TRBJ2-1 and V is TRBV7-9; TRBD1 matches at 9 bases. The CDR3 extends over 15 amino acids. CDR1 is SEHNR, CDR2 FQNEAQ, per germline (reference sequence). The V gene end was trimmed by 5 bases and the J gene end by 9 bases; junction bases not matched to a gene: 11. CDR3 coding DNA: TGTGCCAGCAGCCCCGGACAGGGGAGAGGGAGTGAGCAGTTCTTC. Translated, it gives CASSPGQGRGSEQFF.

The chain combines TRBV10-3 with TRBJ2-7, with 8 nucleotides matching TRBD2. The CDR3 consists of 13 residues. Per germline, CDR1 ENHRY and CDR2 SYGVKD. V lost 4 bases to trimming and J lost 6 bases; unmatched junction nucleotides: 5. CDR3 sequence: CAISAGGPGEQYF. In DNA form, the CDR3 reads TGTGCCATCAGTGCGGGGGGGCCTGGCGAGCAGTACTTC.

This chain links TRBV18 with TRBJ2-5, with a tentative D call TRBD2 (5 bases). The CDR3 consists of 15 residues. Trimming removed 6 bases from V and 2 bases from J, with 16 bases in between. Per germline, CDR1 KGHSH and CDR2 LQKENI. The CDR3 region has the DNA TGTGCCAGCTCCATAAGCACAGACTATCAAGAGACCCAGTACTTC. It is translated as CASSISTDYQETQYF. The full variable domain, its missing parts supplied by reference TRBV18 and TRBJ2-5, is NAGVMQNPRHLVRRRGQEARLRCSPMKGHSHVYWYRQLPEEGLKFMVYLQKENIIDESGMPKERFSAEFPKEGPSILRIQQVVRGDSAAYFCASSISTDYQETQYFGPGTRLLVL.

This chain uses TRBV6-5 with TRBJ1-3; TRBD1 is a possible D gene (5 bases). This CDR3 is 11 amino acids long. V was pared by 11 bases and J by 3 bases, with 8 bases between. Germline V CDR1 and CDR2: MNHEY, SVGAGI. The chain's CDR3 is CAAGDGNTIYF. As DNA, the CDR3 is TGTGCCGCGGGGGATGGAAACACCATATATTTT.

The genes are TRBV2 and TRBJ1-2; TRBD1 might be the D (6 bases). Germline assignment: CDR1 SNHLY and CDR2 FYNNEI. This CDR3 is 18 amino acids long. V gave up 3 bases and J gave up 0 bases, with 20 bases separating them. CDR3 residues: CASSEGALRQGPNYGYTF. DNA of the CDR3: TGTGCCAGCAGTGAGGGGGCTTTGAGGCAGGGGCCTAACTATGGCTACACCTTC.

The chain couples TRBV2 to TRBJ1-2; 8 nucleotides line up with TRBD1. V trimming: 11 bases; J trimming: 3 bases; junction bases outside the gene matches: 11. CDR3 length: 14 residues. Germline-derived CDR1 and CDR2 are SNHLY and FYNNEI. CDR3 region: CAGDRGFFDYGYTF. DNA for the CDR3: TGTGCCGGAGACAGGGGTTTTTTCGACTATGGCTACACCTTC.

This clone was counted only a few times. The chain carries TRBV7-2 and TRBJ2-1, with 9 bases lining up with TRBD2. Germline CDR1 SGHTA, CDR2 FQGNSA. J lost 6 bases, V lost 5 bases, and 11 bases had no gene match. CDR3 length: 16 residues. CDR3 nucleotide sequence: TGTGCCAGCAGCGCCTCTTGGGGTAGCGGGGGCAATGAGCAGTTCTTC. Translation: CASSASWGSGGNEQFF.

V is TRBV28 and J is TRBJ1-5; no definite D call. V shed 2 bases and J shed 5 bases, with 16 bases lying between them. Germline V lookup: CDR1 MDHEN, CDR2 SYDVKM. The CDR3 is 16 amino acids. Written as DNA, the CDR3 is TGTGCCAGCAGTTTACTTGTGGCCGGAGGCTATCAGCCCCAGCATTTT. Translating gives CASSLLVAGGYQPQHF.

The chain carries TRBV5-1 and TRBJ2-7; 8 bases match TRBD2. V shed 3 bases and J 6 bases; nucleotides not matched to a gene: 8. CDR1 and CDR2 from the germline V gene are SGHRS and YFSETQ. The CDR3 has 14 amino acids. CDR3 protein: CASSSGGGFPEQYF. The DNA of the CDR3 is TGCGCCAGCAGCTCGGGCGGGGGGTTTCCCGAGCAGTACTTC. The entire variable domain, with the rest obtained from reference TRBV5-1 and TRBJ2-7, is as follows: KAGVTQTPRYLIKTRGQQVTLSCSPISGHRSVSWYQQTPGQGLQFLFEYFSETQRNKGNFPGRFSGRQFSNSRSEMNVSTLELGDSALYLCASSSGGGFPEQYFGPGTRLTVT.

The chain has TRBV6-5 and TRBJ2-5; the match to TRBD2 covers 8 bases. The germline V gene has CDR1 MNHEY and CDR2 SVGAGI. The J segment lost 1 base and the V segment lost 2 bases, leaving 3 bases of the junction unmatched. This CDR3 region has 15 residues. DNA for the CDR3: TGTGCCAGCAGTTACGCTGGACTAGCCCAAGAGACCCAGTACTTC. Residues: CASSYAGLAQETQYF.

The chain uses TRBV7-8 and TRBJ2-7; maybe TRBD2 (6 bases). Germline V gene lookup returns CDR1 SGHVS and CDR2 FQNEAQ. Trimming stripped 1 base from V and 3 bases from J, with 19 bases between. This CDR3 is built from 17 residues. CDR3 in DNA: TGTGCCAGCAGCTTAGTGGTGGGGCGGGGCTCCTTCTACGAGCAGTACTTC. Protein product: CASSLVVGRGSFYEQYF.

Here the CDR3 DNA reads TGTGCCAGCAGTGAACTGGGGGCGAACTATGGCTACACCTTC. Its protein is CASSELGANYGYTF. The chain carries TRBV2 and TRBJ1-2; perhaps TRBD1 as D (6 bases). The CDR3 covers 14 residues. Germline V gene data show CDR1 as SNHLY and CDR2 as FYNNEI. V was trimmed by 2 bases and J by 2 bases, leaving 9 bases between them. The variable domain in full, completed from reference TRBV2 and TRBJ1-2, reads EPEVTQTPSHQVTQMGQEVILRCVPISNHLYFYWYRQILGQKVEFLVSFYNNEISEKSEIFDDQFSVERPDGSNFTLKIRSTKLEDSAMYFCASSELGANYGYTFGSGTRLTVV.